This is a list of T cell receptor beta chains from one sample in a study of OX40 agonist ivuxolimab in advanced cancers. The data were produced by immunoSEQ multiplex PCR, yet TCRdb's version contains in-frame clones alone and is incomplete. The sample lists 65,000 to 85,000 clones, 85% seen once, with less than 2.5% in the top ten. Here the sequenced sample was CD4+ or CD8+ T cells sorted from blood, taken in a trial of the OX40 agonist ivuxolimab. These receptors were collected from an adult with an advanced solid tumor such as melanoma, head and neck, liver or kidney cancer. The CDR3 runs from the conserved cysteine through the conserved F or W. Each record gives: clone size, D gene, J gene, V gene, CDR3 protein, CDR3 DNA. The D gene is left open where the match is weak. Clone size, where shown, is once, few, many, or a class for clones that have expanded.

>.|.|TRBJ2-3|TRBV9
CASSRGGRTDTQYF
TGTGCCAGCAGTCGAGGAGGGCGCACAGATACGCAGTATTTT
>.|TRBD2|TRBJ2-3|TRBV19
CASSIRTSGSTDTQYF
TGTGCCAGTAGTATACGGACTAGCGGAAGCACAGATACGCAGTATTTT
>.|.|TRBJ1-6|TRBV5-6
CASSYHRNSPLHF
TGTGCCAGCAGTTATCACAGAAATTCACCCCTCCACTTT
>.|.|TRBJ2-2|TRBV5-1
CASLDPRSGNTGELFF
TGCGCCAGCTTGGACCCACGAAGTGGGAACACCGGGGAGCTGTTTTTT
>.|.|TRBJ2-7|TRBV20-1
CSASWEDEQYF
TGCAGTGCTAGTTGGGAGGACGAGCAGTACTTC
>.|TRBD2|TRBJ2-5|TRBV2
CASSEGLAGGLETQYF
TGTGCCAGCAGTGAAGGTCTAGCGGGGGGGTTGGAGACCCAGTACTTC
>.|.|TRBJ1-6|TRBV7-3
CASSSGPESSYNSPLHF
TGTGCCAGCAGTTCCGGGCCGGAGAGCTCCTATAATTCACCCCTCCACTTT
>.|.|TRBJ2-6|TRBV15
CATSRGGGASSGANVLTF
TGTGCCACCAGCAGAGGTGGGGGGGCATCCTCTGGGGCCAACGTCCTGACTTTC
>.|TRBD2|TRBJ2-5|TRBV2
CASRLTSGGIETQYF
TGTGCCAGCAGACTGACTAGCGGGGGGATAGAGACCCAGTACTTC
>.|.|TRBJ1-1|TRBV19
CASRLGDTEAFF
TGTGCCAGTAGATTGGGTGACACTGAAGCTTTCTTT
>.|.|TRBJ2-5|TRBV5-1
CASSLVRETQYF
TGCGCCAGCAGCCTGGTCCGGGAGACCCAGTACTTC
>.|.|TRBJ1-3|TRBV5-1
CASRPSLTGNTIYF
TGCGCCAGCCGTCCCAGTCTCACCGGAAACACCATATATTTT
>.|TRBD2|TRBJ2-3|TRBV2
CASRGGLASDTQYF
TGTGCCAGCAGGGGGGGACTAGCGTCAGATACGCAGTATTTT
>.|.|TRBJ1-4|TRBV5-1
CASSLLAGIGTNEKLFF
TGCGCCAGCAGCTTGCTCGCGGGGATCGGCACTAATGAAAAACTGTTTTTT
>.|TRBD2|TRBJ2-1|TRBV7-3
CASSLAGGPYNEQFF
TGTGCCAGCAGCTTAGCGGGGGGGCCATATAATGAGCAGTTCTTC
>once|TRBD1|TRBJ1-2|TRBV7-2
CASSARQGMGVGYTF
TGTGCCAGCAGCGCGCGACAGGGGATGGGGGTTGGCTACACCTTC
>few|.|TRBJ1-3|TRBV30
CAWSVPRSTGNTIYF
TGTGCCTGGAGTGTACCCAGGTCGACTGGAAACACCATATATTTT
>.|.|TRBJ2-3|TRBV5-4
CASSRAASGDTQYF
TGTGCCAGCAGCCGGGCAGCTTCGGGGGATACGCAGTATTTT
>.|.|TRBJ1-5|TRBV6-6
CASSATGTSNRPQHF
TGTGCCAGCAGTGCCACCGGGACCTCGAATCGGCCCCAGCATTTT
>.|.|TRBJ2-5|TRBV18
CASSQTQETQYF
TGTGCCAGCTCCCAAACTCAAGAGACCCAGTACTTC
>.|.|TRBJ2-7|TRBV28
CASSPWDKDYEQYF
TGTGCCAGCAGTCCATGGGACAAAGACTACGAGCAGTACTTC
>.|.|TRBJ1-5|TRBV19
CASRPTRAGLDQPQHF
TGTGCCAGTAGACCTACGCGGGCAGGGTTAGATCAGCCCCAGCATTTT